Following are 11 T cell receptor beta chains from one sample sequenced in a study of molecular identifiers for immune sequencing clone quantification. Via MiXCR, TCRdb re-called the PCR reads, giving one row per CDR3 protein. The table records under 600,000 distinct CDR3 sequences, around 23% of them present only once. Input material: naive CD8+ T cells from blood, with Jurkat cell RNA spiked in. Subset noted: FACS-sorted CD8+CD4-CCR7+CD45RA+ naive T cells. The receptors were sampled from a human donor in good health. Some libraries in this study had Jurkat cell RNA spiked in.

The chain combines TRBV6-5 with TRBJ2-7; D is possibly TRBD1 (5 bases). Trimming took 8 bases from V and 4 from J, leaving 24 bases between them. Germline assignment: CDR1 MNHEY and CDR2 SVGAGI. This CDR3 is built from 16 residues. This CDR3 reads CASGPAAGIPSYEQYF. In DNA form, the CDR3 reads TGTGCCAGCGGACCCGCGGCAGGGATCCCCTCGTACGAGCAGTACTTC.

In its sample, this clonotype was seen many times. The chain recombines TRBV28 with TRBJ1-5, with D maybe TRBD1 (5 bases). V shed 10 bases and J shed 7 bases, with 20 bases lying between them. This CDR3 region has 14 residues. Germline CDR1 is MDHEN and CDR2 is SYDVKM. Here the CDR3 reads CAISSTLGGQPQHF. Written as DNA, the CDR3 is TGTGCCATCAGCTCAACTTTGGGGGGGCAGCCCCAGCATTTT.

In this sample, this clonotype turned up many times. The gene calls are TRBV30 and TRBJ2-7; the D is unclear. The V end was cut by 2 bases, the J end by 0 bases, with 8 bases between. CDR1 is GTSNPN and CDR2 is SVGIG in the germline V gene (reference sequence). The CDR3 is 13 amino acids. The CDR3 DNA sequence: TGTGCCTGGAGTACTGCAAGCTCCTACGAGCAGTACTTC. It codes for CAWSTASSYEQYF.

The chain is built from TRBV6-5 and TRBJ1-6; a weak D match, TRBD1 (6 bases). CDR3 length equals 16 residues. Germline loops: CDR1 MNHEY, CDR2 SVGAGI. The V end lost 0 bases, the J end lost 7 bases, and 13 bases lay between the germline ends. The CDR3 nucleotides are TGTGCCAGCAGTTACTCGAATGGGGGCATGAATTCACCCCTCCACTTT. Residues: CASSYSNGGMNSPLHF.

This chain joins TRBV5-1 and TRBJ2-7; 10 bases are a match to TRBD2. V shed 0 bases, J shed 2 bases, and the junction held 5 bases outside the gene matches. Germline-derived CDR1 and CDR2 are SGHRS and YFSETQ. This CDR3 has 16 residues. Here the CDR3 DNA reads TGCGCCAGCAGCTTGGAACCAGCGGGGGGGGCCTACGAGCAGTACTTC. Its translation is CASSLEPAGGAYEQYF. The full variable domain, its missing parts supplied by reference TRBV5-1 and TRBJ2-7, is KAGVTQTPRYLIKTRGQQVTLSCSPISGHRSVSWYQQTPGQGLQFLFEYFSETQRNKGNFPGRFSGRQFSNSRSEMNVSTLELGDSALYLCASSLEPAGGAYEQYFGPGTRLTVT.

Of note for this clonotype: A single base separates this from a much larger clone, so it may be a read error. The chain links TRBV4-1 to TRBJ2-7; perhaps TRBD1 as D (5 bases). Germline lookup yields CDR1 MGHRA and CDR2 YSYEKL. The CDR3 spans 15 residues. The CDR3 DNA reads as TGCGCCAGCAGCCAAGAGGATGGCAGGGCCTACGCGCAGTACTTC. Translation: CASSQEDGRAYAQYF.

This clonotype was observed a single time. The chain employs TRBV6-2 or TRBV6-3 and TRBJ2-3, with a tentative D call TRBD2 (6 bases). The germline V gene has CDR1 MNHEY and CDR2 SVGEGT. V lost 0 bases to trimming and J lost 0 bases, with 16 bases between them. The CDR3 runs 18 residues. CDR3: CASSYSGIAAGSTDTQYF. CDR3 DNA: TGTGCCAGCAGTTACTCAGGGATAGCGGCGGGGAGCACAGATACGCAGTATTTT.

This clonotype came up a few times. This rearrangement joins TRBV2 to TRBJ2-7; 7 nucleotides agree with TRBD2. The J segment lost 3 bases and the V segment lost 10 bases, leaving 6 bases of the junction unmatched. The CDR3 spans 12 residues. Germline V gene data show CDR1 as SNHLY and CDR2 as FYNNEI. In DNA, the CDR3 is TGTGCCACCAGGGAGGGATACTACGAGCAGTACTTC. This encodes CATREGYYEQYF.

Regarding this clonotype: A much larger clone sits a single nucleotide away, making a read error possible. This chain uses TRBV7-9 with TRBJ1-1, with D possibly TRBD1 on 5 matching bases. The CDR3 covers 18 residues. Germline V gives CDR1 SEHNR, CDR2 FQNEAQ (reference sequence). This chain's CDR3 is CACSRVRGTEVTNTEAFF. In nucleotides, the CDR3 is TGTGCCTGCAGCAGGGTAAGAGGGACCGAAGTAACGAACACTGAAGCTTTCTTT.

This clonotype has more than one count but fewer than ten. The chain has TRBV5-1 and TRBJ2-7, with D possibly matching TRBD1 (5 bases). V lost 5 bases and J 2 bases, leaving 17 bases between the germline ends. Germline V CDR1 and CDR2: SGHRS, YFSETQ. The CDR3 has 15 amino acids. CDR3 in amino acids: CASRPTMDTTYEQYF. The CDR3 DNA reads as TGCGCCAGCAGACCCACTATGGACACAACCTACGAGCAGTACTTC.

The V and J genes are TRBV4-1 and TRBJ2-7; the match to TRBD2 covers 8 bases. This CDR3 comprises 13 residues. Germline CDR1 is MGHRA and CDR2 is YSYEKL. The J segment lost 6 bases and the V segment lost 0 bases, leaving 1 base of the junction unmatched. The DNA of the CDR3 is TGCGCCAGCAGCCAAGAACGGGGGGGCGAGCAGTACTTC. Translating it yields CASSQERGGEQYF.